The T cell receptor beta chain described here comes from a study of early T cells in non-severe SARS-CoV-2 infection. Across the study: With bulk RNA from unsorted whole blood as input, sequencing yielded unpaired chains. General study points: Using VDJdb, the matching emphasized anti-spike CD8 responses while missing private and CD4 specificities.

The CDR3 has 17 residues. CDR1 and CDR2 from the germline V gene are SNHLY and FYNNEI. V dropped 0 bases and J dropped 0 bases, with 14 bases sitting between them. Molecules of cDNA were individually given unique molecular identifiers that were attached to them. TCRdb reanalysed the 5' RACE reads using MiXCR and keeps one entry per CDR3 protein. The sample yields 25,000 to 30,000 distinct CDR3 sequences, roughly 4% seen once. This clonotype was seen repeatedly, ten times or more. The antigen remains undetermined. The clonotype comes from an adult who was a healthcare worker with PCR-confirmed SARS-CoV-2 infection or an uninfected control (not recorded which). This rearrangement joins TRBV2 to TRBJ1-2; a possible D gene is TRBD1 (5 bases). Sequencing input: whole blood. The chain's CDR3 is CASSEALWGTSNYGYTF. In DNA, the CDR3 is TGTGCCAGCAGTGAAGCGCTCTGGGGCACCTCTAACTATGGCTACACCTTC.